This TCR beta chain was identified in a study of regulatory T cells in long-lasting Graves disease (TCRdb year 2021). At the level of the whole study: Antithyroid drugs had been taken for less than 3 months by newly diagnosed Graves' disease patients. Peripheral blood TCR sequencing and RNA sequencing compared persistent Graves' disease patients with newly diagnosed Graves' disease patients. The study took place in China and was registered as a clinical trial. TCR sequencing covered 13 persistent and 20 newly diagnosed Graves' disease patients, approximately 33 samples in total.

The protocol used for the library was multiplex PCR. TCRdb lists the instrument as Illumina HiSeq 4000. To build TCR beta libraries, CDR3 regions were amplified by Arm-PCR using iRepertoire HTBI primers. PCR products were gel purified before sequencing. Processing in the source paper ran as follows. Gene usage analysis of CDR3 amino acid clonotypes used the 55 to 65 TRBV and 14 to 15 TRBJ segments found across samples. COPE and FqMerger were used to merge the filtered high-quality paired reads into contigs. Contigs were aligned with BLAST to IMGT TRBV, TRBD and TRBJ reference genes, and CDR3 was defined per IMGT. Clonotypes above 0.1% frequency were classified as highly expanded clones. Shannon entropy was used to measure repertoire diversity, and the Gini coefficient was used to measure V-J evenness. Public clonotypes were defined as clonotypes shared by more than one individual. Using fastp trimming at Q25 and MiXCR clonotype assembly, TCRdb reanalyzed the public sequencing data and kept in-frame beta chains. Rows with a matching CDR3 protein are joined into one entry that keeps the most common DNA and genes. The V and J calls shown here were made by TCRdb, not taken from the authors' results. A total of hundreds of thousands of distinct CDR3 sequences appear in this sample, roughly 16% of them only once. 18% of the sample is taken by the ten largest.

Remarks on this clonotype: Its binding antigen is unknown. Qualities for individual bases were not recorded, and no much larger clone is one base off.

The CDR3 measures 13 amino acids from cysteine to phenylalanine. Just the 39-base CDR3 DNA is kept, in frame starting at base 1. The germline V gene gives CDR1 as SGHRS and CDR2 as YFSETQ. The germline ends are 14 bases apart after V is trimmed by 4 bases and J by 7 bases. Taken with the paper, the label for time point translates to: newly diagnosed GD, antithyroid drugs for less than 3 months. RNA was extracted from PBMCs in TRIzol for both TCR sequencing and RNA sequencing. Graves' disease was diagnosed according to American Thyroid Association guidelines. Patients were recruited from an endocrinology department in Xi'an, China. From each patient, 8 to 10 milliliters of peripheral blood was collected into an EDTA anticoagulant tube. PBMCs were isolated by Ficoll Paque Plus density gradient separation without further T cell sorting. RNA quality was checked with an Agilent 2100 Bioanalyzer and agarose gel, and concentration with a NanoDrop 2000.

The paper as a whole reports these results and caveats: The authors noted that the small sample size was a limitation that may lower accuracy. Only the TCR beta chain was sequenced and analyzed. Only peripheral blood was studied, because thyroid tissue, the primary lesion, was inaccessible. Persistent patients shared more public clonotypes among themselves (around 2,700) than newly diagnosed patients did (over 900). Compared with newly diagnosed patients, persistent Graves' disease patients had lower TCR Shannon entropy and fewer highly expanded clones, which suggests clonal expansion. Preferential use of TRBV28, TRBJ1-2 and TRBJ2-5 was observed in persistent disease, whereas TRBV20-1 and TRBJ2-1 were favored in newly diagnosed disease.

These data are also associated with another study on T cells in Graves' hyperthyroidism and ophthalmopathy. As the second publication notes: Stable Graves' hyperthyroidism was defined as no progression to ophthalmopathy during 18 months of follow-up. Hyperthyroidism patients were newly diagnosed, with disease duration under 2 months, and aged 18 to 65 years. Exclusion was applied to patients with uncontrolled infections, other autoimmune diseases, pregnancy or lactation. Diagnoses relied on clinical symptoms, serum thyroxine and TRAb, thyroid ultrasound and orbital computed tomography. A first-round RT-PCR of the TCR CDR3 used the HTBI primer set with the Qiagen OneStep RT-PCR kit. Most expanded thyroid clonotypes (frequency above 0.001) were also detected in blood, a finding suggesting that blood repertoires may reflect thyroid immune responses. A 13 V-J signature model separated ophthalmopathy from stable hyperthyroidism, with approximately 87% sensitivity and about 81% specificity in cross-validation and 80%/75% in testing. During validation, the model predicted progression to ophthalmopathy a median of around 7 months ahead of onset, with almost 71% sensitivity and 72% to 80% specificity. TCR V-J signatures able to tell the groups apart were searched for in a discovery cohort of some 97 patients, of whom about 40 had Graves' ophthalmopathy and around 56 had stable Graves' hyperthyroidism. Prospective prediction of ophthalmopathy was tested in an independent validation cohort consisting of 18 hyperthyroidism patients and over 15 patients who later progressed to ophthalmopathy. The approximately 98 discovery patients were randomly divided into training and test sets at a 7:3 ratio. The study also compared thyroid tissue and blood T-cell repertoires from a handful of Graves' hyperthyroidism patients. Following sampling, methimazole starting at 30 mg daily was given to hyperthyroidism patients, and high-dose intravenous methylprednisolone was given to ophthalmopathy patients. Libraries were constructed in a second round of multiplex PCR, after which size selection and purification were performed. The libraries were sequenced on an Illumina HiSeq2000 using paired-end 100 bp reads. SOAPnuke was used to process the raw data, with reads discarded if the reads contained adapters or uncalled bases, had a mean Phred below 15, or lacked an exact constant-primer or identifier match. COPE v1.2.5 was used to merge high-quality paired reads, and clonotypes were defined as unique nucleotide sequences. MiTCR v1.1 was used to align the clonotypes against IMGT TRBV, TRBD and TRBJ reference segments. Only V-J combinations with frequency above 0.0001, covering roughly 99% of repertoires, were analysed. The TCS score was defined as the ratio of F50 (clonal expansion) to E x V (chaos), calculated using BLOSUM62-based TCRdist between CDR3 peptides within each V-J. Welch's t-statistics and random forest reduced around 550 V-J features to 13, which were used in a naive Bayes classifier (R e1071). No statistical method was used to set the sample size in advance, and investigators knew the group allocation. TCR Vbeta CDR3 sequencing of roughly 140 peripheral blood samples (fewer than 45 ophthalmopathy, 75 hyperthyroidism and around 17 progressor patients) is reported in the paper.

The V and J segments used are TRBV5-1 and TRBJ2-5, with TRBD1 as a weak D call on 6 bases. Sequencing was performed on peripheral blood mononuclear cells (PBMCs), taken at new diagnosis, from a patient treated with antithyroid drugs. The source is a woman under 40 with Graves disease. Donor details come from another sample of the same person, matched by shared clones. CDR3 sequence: CASSKGDTGTQYF. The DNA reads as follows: TGCGCCAGCAGCAAAGGGGACACAGGGACCCAGTACTTC. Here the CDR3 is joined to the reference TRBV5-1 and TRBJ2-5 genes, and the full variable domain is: KAGVTQTPRYLIKTRGQQVTLSCSPISGHRSVSWYQQTPGQGLQFLFEYFSETQRNKGNFPGRFSGRQFSNSRSEMNVSTLELGDSALYLCASSKGDTGTQYFGPGTRLLVL.